The rows below give T cell receptor beta chains drawn from one sample of a study of identical twins. TCRdb re-derived calls from the 5' RACE reads in MiXCR, one entry per CDR3 protein. The sample holds approximately 680,000 distinct CDR3 sequences, about 7.1% seen once. The data were also submitted as part of a second study, on yellow fever vaccine responses in identical twins.

The sequencing sample was made of PBMCs. Receptor source: a woman aged 18 to 35 in good health. The CDR3 runs from the conserved cysteine through the conserved F or W. D genes are given only for firm matches. Only some rows state a clone size, as once, few, many or a class for expanded clones.

J: TRBJ2-1; D: TRBD2; size: many; V: TRBV14; length: 16; DNA: TGTGCCAGCAGCCCTCCGGGACTAGCGGAATACAATGAGCAGTTCTTC; CDR3: CASSPPGLAEYNEQFF
J: TRBJ1-2; D: .; size: .; V: TRBV27; length: 13; DNA: TGTGCCAGCAGAAGGGTGGGGTCTGAGGGCTACACCTTC; CDR3: CASRRVGSEGYTF
J: TRBJ2-2; D: TRBD1; size: many; V: TRBV12-3/TRBV12-4; length: 14; DNA: TGTGCCAGCAGTTTGGGGACAGGCCTCGGGGAGCTGTTTTTT; CDR3: CASSLGTGLGELFF
J: TRBJ1-5; D: TRBD1; size: few; V: TRBV6-1; length: 15; DNA: TGTGCCAGCAGGCGAGGCCAGGGGGCAACTCAGCCCCAGCATTTT; CDR3: CASRRGQGATQPQHF
J: TRBJ2-3; D: .; size: .; V: TRBV11-2; length: 17; DNA: TGTGCCAGCAGTCGAAGGTCGGGGCTGTCGGCCACAGATACGCAGTATTTT; CDR3: CASSRRSGLSATDTQYF
J: TRBJ1-2; D: .; size: many; V: TRBV4-1; length: 16; DNA: TGCGCCAGCAGCCCAGAACACAGGACCCATAACTATGGCTACACCTTC; CDR3: CASSPEHRTHNYGYTF
J: TRBJ2-2; D: .; size: many; V: TRBV7-3; length: 15; DNA: TGTGCCAGCAGCTTAACGTCACCAGGGTCCGGGGAGCTGTTTTTT; CDR3: CASSLTSPGSGELFF
J: TRBJ2-1; D: .; size: few; V: TRBV29-1; length: 11; DNA: TGCAGCGTTGCCGACGCCTACGGGCAGTTCTTC; CDR3: CSVADAYGQFF
J: TRBJ2-1; D: TRBD2; size: many; V: TRBV20-1; length: 16; DNA: TGCAGTGCCCAGGGGCTAGCGGGGGGGCCTTACAATGAGCAGTTCTTC; CDR3: CSAQGLAGGPYNEQFF
J: TRBJ2-1; D: .; size: .; V: TRBV10-3; length: 13; DNA: TGTGCCATCTGTGAAAAAGCCTACAATGAGCAGTTCTTC; CDR3: CAICEKAYNEQFF
J: TRBJ2-1; D: .; size: few; V: TRBV12-3/TRBV12-4; length: 14; DNA: TGTGCCAGCAGTTTAGAGGGTGGCGGGATGGCGCAGTTCTTC; CDR3: CASSLEGGGMAQFF
J: TRBJ2-3; D: .; size: many; V: TRBV3-1; length: 15; DNA: TGTGCCAGCAGCCAAGAGGAGGGCTCGGGGGATACGCAGTATTTT; CDR3: CASSQEEGSGDTQYF
J: TRBJ2-1; D: TRBD1; size: many; V: TRBV12-3/TRBV12-4; length: 14; DNA: TGTGCCAGCAGTTGGGACAGGGTTTTAAATGAGCAGTTCTTC; CDR3: CASSWDRVLNEQFF
J: TRBJ2-1; D: TRBD2; size: .; V: TRBV29-1; length: 12; DNA: TGCAGCGTCCGGACTAGCGGCGATGAGCAGTTCTTC; CDR3: CSVRTSGDEQFF
J: TRBJ2-1; D: .; size: .; V: TRBV20-1; length: 12; DNA: TGCAGTGCTAGAAGGGGGGGCAATGAGCAGTTCTTC; CDR3: CSARRGGNEQFF
J: TRBJ1-5; D: .; size: many; V: TRBV6-1; length: 13; DNA: TGTGCCAGCAGCCCGGGGCGCAATCAGCCCCAGCATTTT; CDR3: CASSPGRNQPQHF
J: TRBJ2-3; D: .; size: few; V: TRBV10-3; length: 15; DNA: TGTGCCATCAGTGAGTCCGCGGGAAGCACAGATACGCAGTATTTT; CDR3: CAISESAGSTDTQYF
J: TRBJ2-3; D: .; size: few; V: TRBV11-2; length: 16; DNA: TGTGCCAGCAGCTTAGCCCTCTCAGTTAGCACAGATACGCAGTATTTT; CDR3: CASSLALSVSTDTQYF
J: TRBJ1-2; D: .; size: .; V: TRBV3-1; length: 15; DNA: TGTGCCAGCAGCCAAGATTTAGGGACGGGCTATGGCTACACCTTC; CDR3: CASSQDLGTGYGYTF
J: TRBJ2-1; D: .; size: .; V: TRBV7-6; length: 15; DNA: TGTGCCAGCAGCTCCCACGTCCGTGGGACCGATGAGCAGTTCTTC; CDR3: CASSSHVRGTDEQFF